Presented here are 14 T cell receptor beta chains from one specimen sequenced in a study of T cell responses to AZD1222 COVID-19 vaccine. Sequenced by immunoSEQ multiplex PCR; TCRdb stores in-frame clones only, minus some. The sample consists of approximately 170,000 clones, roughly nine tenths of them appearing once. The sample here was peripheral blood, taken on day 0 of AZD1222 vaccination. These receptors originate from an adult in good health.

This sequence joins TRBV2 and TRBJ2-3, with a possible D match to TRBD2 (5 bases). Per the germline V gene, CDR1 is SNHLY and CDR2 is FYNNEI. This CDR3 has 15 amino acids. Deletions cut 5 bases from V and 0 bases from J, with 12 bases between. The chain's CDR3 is CASSFTGSSTDTQYF. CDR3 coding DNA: TGTGCCAGCAGTTTCACGGGATCCAGCACAGATACGCAGTATTTT. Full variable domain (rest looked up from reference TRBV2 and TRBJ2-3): EPEVTQTPSHQVTQMGQEVILRCVPISNHLYFYWYRQILGQKVEFLVSFYNNEISEKSEIFDDQFSVERPDGSNFTLKIRSTKLEDSAMYFCASSFTGSSTDTQYFGPGTRLTVL.

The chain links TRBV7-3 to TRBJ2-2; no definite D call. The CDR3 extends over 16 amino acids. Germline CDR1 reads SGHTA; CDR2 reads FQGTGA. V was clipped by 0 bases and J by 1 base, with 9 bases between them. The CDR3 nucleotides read TGTGCCAGCAGCTTAACGTCTCCACTGAACACCGGGGAGCTGTTTTTT. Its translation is CASSLTSPLNTGELFF.

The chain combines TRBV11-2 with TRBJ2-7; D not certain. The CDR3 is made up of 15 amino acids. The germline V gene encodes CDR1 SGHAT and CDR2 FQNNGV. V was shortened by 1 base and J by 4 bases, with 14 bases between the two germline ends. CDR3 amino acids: CASSLVWGTEYEQYF. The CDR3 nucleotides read TGTGCCAGCAGCTTAGTATGGGGTACGGAGTACGAGCAGTACTTC.

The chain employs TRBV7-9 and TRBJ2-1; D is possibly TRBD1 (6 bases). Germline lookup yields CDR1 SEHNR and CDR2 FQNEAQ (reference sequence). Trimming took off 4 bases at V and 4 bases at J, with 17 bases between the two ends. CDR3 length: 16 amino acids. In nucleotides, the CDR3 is TGTGCCAGCAGCTCCCATCAGGGGATTTCTTACAATGAGCAGTTCTTC. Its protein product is CASSSHQGISYNEQFF.

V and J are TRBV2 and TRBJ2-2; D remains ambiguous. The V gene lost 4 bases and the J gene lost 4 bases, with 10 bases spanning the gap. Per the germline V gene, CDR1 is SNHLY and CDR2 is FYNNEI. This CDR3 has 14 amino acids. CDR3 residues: CASSVSQTTGELFF. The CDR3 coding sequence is TGTGCCAGCAGTGTGAGTCAGACCACCGGGGAGCTGTTTTTT.

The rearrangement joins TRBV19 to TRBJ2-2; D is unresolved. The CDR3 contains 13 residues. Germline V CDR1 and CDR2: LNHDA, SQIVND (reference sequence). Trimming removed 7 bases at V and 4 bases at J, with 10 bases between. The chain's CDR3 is CASNNKVTGELFF. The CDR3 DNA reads TGTGCCAGTAATAACAAAGTCACCGGGGAGCTGTTTTTT.

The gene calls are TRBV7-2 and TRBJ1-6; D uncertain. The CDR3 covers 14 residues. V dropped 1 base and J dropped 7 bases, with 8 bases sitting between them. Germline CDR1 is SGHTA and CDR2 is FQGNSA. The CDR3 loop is CASSLGQRNSPLHF. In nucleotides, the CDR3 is TGTGCCAGCAGCTTAGGCCAGAGAAATTCACCCCTCCACTTT. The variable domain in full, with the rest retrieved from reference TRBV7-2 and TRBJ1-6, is GAGVSQSPSNKVTEKGKDVELRCDPISGHTALYWYRQSLGQGLEFLIYFQGNSAPDKSGLPSDRFSAERTGGSVSTLTIQRTQQEDSAVYLCASSLGQRNSPLHFGNGTRLTVT.

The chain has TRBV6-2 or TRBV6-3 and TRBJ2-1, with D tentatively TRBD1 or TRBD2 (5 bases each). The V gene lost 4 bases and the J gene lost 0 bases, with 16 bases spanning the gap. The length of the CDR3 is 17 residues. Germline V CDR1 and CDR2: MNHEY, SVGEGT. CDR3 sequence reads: CASSSPGTISSYNEQFF. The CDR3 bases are TGTGCCAGCAGTTCCCCCGGGACGATAAGCTCCTACAATGAGCAGTTCTTC.

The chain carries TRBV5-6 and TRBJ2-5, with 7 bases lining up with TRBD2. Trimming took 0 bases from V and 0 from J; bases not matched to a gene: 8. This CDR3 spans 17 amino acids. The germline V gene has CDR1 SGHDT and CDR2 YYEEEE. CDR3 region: CASSLDGGRLYQETQYF. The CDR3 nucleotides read TGTGCCAGCAGCTTGGACGGGGGGAGATTGTACCAAGAGACCCAGTACTTC.

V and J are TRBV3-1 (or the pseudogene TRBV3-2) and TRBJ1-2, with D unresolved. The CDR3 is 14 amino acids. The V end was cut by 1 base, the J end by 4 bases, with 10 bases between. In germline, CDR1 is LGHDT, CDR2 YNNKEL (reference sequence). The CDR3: CASSQVGGIYGYTF. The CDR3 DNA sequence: TGTGCCAGCAGCCAAGTCGGAGGGATCTATGGCTACACCTTC.

For the CDR3, the DNA is TGTGCCAGCAGCGCCGACAAATTCTCTGGAAACACCATATATTTT. Translating gives CASSADKFSGNTIYF. The chain links TRBV5-4 to TRBJ1-3; D gene unclear. The CDR3 spans 15 residues. CDR1 is SGHNT, CDR2 YYREEE, per germline (reference sequence). Trimming took off 4 bases at V and 0 bases at J, with 11 bases between the two ends.

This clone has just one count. CDR3 sequence reads: CASSQYRVPGELFF. The CDR3 DNA sequence: TGTGCCAGCAGCCAGTACAGGGTCCCCGGGGAGCTGTTTTTT. The chain employs TRBV14 and TRBJ2-2, with D possibly TRBD1 on 6 matching bases. Trimming took 3 bases from V and 6 from J, leaving 11 bases between them. This CDR3 comprises 14 residues. CDR1 is SGHDN, CDR2 FVKESK, per germline.

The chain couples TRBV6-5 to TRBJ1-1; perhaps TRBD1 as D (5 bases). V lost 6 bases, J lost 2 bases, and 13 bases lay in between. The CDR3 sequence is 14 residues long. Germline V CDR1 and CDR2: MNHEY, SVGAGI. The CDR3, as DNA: TGTGCCAGCAGACTTAGGGGAACAAACACTGAAGCTTTCTTT. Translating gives CASRLRGTNTEAFF.

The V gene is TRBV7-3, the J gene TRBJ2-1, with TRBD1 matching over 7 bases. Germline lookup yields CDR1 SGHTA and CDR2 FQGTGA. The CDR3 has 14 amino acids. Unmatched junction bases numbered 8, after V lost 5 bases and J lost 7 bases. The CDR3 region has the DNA TGTGCCAGCAGCGGAACGACAGGGTTGAATGAGCAGTTCTTC. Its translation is CASSGTTGLNEQFF. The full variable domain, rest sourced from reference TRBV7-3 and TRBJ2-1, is GAGVSQTPSNKVTEKGKYVELRCDPISGHTALYWYRQSLGQGPEFLIYFQGTGAADDSGLPNDRFFAVRPEGSVSTLKIQRTERGDSAVYLCASSGTTGLNEQFFGPGTRLTVL.